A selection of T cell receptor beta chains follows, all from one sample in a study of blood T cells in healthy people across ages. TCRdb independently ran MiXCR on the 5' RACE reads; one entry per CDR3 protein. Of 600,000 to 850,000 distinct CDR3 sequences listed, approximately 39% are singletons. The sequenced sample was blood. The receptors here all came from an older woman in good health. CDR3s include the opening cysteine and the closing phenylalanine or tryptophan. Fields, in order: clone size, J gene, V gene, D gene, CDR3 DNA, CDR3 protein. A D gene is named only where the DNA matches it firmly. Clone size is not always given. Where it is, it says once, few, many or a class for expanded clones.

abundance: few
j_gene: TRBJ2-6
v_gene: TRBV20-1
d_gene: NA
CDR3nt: TGCAGTGCTAGACCGGGGGCTGGGGCCAACGTCCTGACTTTC
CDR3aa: CSARPGAGANVLTF

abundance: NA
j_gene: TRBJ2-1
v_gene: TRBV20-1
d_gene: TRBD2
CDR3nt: TGCAGTGCTAAAAAACTAGCGGGAGCAGAGACCCAGTTCTTC
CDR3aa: CSAKKLAGAETQFF

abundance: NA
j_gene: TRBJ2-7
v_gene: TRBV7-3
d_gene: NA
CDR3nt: TGTGCCAGCAGCTTAACAGGCCACGAGCAGTACTTC
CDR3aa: CASSLTGHEQYF

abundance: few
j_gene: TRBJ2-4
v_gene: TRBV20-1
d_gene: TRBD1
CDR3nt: TGCAGTGCTAGGAGGGACAGGGGGGAACAGTACTTC
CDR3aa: CSARRDRGEQYF

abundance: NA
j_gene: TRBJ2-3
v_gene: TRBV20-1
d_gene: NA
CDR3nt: TGTAGTGCACCGTCCGGAAGGGCCACAGATACGCAGTATTTT
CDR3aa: CSAPSGRATDTQYF

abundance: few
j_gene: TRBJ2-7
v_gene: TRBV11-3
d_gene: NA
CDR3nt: TGTGCCAGCAGCTCCGACTGGGGCAGCGAGCAGTACTTC
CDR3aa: CASSSDWGSEQYF

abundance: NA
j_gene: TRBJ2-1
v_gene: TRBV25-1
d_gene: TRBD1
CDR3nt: TGTGCCAGCAGCTCCAACGGACAGGGGTGGAATGAGCAGTTCTTC
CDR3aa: CASSSNGQGWNEQFF

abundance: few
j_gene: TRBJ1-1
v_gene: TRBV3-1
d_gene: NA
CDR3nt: TGTGCCAGCAGCAGACCCGGGACGGGGAACACTGAAGCTTTCTTT
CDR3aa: CASSRPGTGNTEAFF

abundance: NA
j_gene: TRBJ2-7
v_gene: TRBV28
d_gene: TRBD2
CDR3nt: TGTGCCAGCAGTTTAAGGTGGATTTGGAGCGGGAAGAGATCCTACGAGCAGTACTTC
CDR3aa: CASSLRWIWSGKRSYEQYF

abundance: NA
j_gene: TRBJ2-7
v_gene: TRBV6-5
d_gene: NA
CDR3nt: TGTGCCAGCAGTTTCTGGTCGGGGAAGTCGCGCGAGCAGTACTTC
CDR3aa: CASSFWSGKSREQYF

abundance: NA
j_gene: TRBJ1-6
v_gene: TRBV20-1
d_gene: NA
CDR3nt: TGCAGTGCTAGAGATTCGGGGGGTGGTAATTCACCCCTCCACTTT
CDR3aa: CSARDSGGGNSPLHF

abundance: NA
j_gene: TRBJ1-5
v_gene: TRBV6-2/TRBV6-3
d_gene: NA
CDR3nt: TGTGCCAGCAGTTACGGCTCGGGGAGGTTTCAGCCCCAGCATTTT
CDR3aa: CASSYGSGRFQPQHF

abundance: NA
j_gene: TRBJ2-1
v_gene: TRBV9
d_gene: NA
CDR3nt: TGTGCCAGCAGCGTAGAGCCAGGGTACTACGAGCAGTTCTTC
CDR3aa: CASSVEPGYYEQFF

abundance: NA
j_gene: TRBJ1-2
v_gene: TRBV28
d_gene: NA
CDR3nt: TGTGCCAGCAGCCGCCGGGGGGAGGCCTATGGCTACACCTTC
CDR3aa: CASSRRGEAYGYTF

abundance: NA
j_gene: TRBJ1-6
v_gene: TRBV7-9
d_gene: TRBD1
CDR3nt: TGTGCCAGCAGCTTGGGACAGAGGGGGAGTTCACCCCTCCACTTT
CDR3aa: CASSLGQRGSSPLHF

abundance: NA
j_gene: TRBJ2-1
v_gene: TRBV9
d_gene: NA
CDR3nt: TGTGCCAGCAGCCCTCCCCGGGGTAGAGATGAGCAGTTCTTC
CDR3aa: CASSPPRGRDEQFF

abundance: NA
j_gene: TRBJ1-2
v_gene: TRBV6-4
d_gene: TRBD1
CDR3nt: TGTGCCAGCAGTGACACCGACAGGGGCGGTGGCTACACCTTC
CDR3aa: CASSDTDRGGGYTF

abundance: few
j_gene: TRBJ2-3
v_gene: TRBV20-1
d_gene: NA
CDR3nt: TGCAGTGCTAGAGAAGGCGTAGGGGTTGATACGCAGTATTTT
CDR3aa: CSAREGVGVDTQYF

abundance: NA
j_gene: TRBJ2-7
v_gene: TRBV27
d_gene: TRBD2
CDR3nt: TGTGCCACGAGACTAGCGCGCTCCTACGAGCAGTACTTC
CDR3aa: CATRLARSYEQYF

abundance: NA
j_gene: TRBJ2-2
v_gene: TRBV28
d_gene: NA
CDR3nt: TGTGCCAGCAGTGGCAGGGCCACCGGGGAGCTGTTTTTT
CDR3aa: CASSGRATGELFF

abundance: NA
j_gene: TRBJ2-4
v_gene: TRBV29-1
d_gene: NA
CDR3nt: TGCAGCGCTGAGCGGACAGTAGAAAACATTCAGTACTTC
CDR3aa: CSAERTVENIQYF

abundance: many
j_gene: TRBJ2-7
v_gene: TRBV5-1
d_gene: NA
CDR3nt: TGCGCCAGCAGCAGTAGCGCGGACCACGAGCAGTACTTC
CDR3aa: CASSSSADHEQYF

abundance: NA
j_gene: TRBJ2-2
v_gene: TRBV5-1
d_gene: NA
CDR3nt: TGCGCCAGCAGCTTGGATGGCAGGAACACCGGGGAGCTGTTTTTT
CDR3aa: CASSLDGRNTGELFF

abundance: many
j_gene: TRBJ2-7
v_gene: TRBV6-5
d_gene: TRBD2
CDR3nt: TGTGCCAGCAGTAAACTAGCGGGAACGTACGAGCAGTACTTC
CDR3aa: CASSKLAGTYEQYF

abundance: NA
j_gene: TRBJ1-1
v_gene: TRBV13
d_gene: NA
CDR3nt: TGTGCCAGCAGCTTATGGTTGAACACTGAAGCTTTCTTT
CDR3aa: CASSLWLNTEAFF

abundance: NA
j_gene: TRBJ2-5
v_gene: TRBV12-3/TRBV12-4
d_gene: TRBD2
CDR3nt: TGTGCCAGCAGAACCCTAGCGGCCCAAGAGACCCAGTACTTC
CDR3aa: CASRTLAAQETQYF

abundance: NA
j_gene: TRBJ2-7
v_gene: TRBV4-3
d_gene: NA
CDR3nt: TGCGCCAGCAGCCAAGAGGCCAGATCCTGCGAGCAGTACTTC
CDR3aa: CASSQEARSCEQYF

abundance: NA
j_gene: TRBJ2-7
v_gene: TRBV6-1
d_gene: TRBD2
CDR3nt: TGTGCCAGCAGCAGAAAGGGACTAGCCGAGAACGAGTACGAGCAGTACTTC
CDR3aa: CASSRKGLAENEYEQYF

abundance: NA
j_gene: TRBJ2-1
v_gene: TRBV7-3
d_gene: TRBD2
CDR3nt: TGTGCCAGCAGCCTCCAAGCGGGGGTCTACAATGAGCAGTTCTTC
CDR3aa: CASSLQAGVYNEQFF

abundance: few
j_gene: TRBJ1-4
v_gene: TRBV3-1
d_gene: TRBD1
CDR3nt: TGTGCCAGCAGCCAGCCCCGGACAGGACCTAATGAAAAACTGTTTTTT
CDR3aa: CASSQPRTGPNEKLFF

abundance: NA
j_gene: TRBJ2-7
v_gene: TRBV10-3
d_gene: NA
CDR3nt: TGTGCCATCAGTGAGTCGAGGGACCCACCCTACAATGAGCAGTACTTC
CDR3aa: CAISESRDPPYNEQYF

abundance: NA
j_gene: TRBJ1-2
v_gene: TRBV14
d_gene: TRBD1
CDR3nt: TGTGCCAGCAGCCACTGGGACAGGGGGCCAAACCTATATGGCTACACCTTC
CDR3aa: CASSHWDRGPNLYGYTF

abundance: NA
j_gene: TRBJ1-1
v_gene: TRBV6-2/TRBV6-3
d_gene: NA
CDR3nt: TGTGCCAGCAGTTTTAGGGGGACTGAAGCTTTCTTT
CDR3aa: CASSFRGTEAFF

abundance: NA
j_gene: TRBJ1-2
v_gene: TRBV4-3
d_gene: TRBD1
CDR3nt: TGCGCCAGCAGCCAAGATCTTAGGACAGGGATGGGTGGCTACACCTTC
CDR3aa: CASSQDLRTGMGGYTF

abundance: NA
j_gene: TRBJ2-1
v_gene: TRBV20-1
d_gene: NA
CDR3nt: TGCAGTGCTCCGTACAATGGGCAGTTCTTC
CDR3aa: CSAPYNGQFF

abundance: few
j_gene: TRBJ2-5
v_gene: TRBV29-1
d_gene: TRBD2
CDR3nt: TGCAGCGGTAGCGGGGAGGTAGGGCAAGAGACCCAGTACTTC
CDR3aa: CSGSGEVGQETQYF

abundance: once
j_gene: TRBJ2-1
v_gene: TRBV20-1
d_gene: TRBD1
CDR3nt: TGCAGTGCGGAACAGGGGAGCTCCTACAATGAGCAGTTCTTC
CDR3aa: CSAEQGSSYNEQFF

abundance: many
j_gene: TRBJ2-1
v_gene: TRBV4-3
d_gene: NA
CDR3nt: TGCGCCAGCAGCCAAGTCGGGCGTTCCGGGGGCTCCTACAATGAGCAGTTCTTC
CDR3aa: CASSQVGRSGGSYNEQFF

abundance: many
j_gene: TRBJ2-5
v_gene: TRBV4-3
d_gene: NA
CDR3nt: TGCGCCAGCAGCCAGGGGGACTGGAGCCCTCAAGAGACCCAGTACTTC
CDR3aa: CASSQGDWSPQETQYF